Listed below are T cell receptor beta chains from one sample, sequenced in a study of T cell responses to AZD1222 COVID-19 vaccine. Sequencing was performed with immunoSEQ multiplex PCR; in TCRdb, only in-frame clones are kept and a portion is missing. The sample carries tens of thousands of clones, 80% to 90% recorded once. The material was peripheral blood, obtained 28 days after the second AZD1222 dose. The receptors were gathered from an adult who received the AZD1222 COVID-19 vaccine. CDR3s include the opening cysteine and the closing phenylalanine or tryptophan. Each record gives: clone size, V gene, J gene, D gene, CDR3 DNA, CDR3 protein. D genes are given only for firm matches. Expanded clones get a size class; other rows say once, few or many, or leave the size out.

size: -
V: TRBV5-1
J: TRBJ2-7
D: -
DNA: TGCGCCAGCAGCTCCCCGGGACTGTCCTACGAGCAGTACTTC
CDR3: CASSSPGLSYEQYF

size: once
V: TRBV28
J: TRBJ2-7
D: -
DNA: TGTGCCAGCAGTGCCCGACTAGGACAAAGTTCCGAGCAGTACTTC
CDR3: CASSARLGQSSEQYF

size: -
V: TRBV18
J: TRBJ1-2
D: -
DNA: TGTGCCAGCTCACTGCAGAGAGGGACGGTTTATGGCTACACCTTC
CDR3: CASSLQRGTVYGYTF

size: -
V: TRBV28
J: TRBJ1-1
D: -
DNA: TGTGCCAGCAGTTCGCACAGGGATGTTGAAGCTTTCTTT
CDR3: CASSSHRDVEAFF

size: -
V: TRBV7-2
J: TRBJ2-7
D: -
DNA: TGTGCCAGCAGCTTAGCCGGGAAACCTTACGAGCAGTACTTC
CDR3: CASSLAGKPYEQYF

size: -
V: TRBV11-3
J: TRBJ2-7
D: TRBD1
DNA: TGTGCCAGCAGCACCCGGACAGGGGACTACGAGCAGTACTTC
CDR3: CASSTRTGDYEQYF

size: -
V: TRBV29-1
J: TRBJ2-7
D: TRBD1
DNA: TGCAGCGTTGACCCAGACAGGGTCGGCGAGCAGTACTTC
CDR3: CSVDPDRVGEQYF

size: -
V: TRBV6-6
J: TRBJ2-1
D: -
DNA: TGTGCCAGCAGCCGCCCAGCGCCGTCCTACAATGAGCAGTTCTTC
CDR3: CASSRPAPSYNEQFF

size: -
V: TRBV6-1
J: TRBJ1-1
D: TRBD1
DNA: TGTGCCAGCAGTGAGGGACAGGGGTCTTGGAACACTGAAGCTTTCTTT
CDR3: CASSEGQGSWNTEAFF

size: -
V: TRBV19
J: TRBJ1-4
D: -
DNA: TGTGCCAGTAATCGGGAGTCAACTAATGAAAAACTGTTTTTT
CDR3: CASNRESTNEKLFF

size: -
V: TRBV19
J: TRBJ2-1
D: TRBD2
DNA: TGTGCCACCGGACTAGCGGGAGTAGTTTTCGGTGAGCAGTTCTTC
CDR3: CATGLAGVVFGEQFF

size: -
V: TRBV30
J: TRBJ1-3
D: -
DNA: TGTGCCTGGAAAGAAGGGGCTGGAAACACCATATATTTT
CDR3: CAWKEGAGNTIYF

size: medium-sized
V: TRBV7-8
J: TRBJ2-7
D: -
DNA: TGTGCCAGCAGACAGGGAAACTCCTACGAGCAGTACTTC
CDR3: CASRQGNSYEQYF

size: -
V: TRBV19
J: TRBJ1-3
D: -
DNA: TGTGCCAGTAGAAATCTGGGGGCTGGAAACACCATATATTTT
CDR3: CASRNLGAGNTIYF

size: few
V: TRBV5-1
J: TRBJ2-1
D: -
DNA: TGCGCCAGCAGTCCACAGGGCGACAATGAGCAGTTCTTC
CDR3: CASSPQGDNEQFF

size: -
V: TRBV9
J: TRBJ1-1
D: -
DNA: TGTGCCAGCAGCGTAGCCGGAATCTTTTCTACTGAAGCTTTCTTT
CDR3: CASSVAGIFSTEAFF

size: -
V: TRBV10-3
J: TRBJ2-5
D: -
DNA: TGTGCCTTATCGACGGGTCCGGGACCACAAGAGACCCAGTACTTC
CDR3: CALSTGPGPQETQYF

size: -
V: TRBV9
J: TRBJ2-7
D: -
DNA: TGTGCCAGCAGCGTAGACCCATTCTACGAGCAGTACTTC
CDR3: CASSVDPFYEQYF

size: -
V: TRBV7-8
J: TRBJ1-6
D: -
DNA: TGTGCCAGCAGCCTATATACAGGGCTCCTCCACTTT
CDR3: CASSLYTGLLHF

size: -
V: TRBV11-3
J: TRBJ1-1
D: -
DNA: TGTGCCAGCAGCTTATTGAACAGGGAAATCACTGAAGCTTTCTTT
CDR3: CASSLLNREITEAFF

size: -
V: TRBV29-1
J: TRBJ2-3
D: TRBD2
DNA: TGCAGCGTTGAAGGACTAGCGGGAGAGGGCACAGATACGCAGTATTTT
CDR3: CSVEGLAGEGTDTQYF

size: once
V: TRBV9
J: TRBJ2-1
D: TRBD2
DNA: TGTGCCAGCAGCGTAACTAGCGGGAGTGCGACCACCTACAATGAGCAGTTCTTC
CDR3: CASSVTSGSATTYNEQFF

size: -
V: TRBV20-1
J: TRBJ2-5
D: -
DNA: TGCAGTGCAGATAATTCGGGACTCCACGACTTC
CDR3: CSADNSGLHDF

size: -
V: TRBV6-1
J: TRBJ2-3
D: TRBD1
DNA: TGTGCCAGCAGTGAATTAGGGACAGGGCCTTTAAATACGCAGTATTTT
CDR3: CASSELGTGPLNTQYF

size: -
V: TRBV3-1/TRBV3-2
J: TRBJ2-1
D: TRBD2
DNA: TGTGCCAGCAGCCAAGCCCACGGGACTAGCCTGGGCAATGAGCAGTTCTTC
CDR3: CASSQAHGTSLGNEQFF

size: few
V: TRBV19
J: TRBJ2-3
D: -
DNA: TGTGCCAGTAGTTTCGGGAGTTTAACAGATACGCAGTATTTT
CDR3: CASSFGSLTDTQYF

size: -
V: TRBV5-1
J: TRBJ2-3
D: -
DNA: TGCGCCAGCAGCCTGGGCGGGATGGGGGATACGCAGTATTTT
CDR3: CASSLGGMGDTQYF

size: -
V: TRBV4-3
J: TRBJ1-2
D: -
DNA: TGCGCCAGCAGCCAAGAGGGGCCCGCTAACTATGGCTACACCTTC
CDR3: CASSQEGPANYGYTF

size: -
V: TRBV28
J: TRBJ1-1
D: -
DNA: TGTGCCACCGGGACCAGATTCACTGAAGCTTTCTTT
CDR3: CATGTRFTEAFF

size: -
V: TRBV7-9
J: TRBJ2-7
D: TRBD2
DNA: TGTGCCAGCACCTATACTAGCGGAGAGCAGTACTTC
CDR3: CASTYTSGEQYF

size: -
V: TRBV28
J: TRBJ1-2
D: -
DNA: TGTGCCAGCAGTTTTGGGGGAAGGGATAACTATGGCTACACCTTC
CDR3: CASSFGGRDNYGYTF

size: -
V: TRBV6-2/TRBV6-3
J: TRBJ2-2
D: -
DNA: TGTGCCAGCAGTGGGAGGCGACGGGACACCGGGGAGCTGTTTTTT
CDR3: CASSGRRRDTGELFF

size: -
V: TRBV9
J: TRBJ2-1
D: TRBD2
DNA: TGTGCCAGCAGCGTAGATCCGGGGGGTCCCCCCGTGGCCTACAATGAGCAGTTCTTC
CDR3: CASSVDPGGPPVAYNEQFF

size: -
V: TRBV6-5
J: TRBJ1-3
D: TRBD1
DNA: TGTGCCAGCAGTTATTACCACAGGGGATCTGGAAACACCATATATTTT
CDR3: CASSYYHRGSGNTIYF

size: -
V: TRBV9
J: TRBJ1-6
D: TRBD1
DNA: TGTGCCAGCAGCGTGGGGGGACAGCATAATTCACCCCTCCACTTT
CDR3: CASSVGGQHNSPLHF

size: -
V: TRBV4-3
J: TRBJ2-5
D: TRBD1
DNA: TGCGCCAGCAGCCAAGATACAGGGGCCGGGACCCAGTACTTC
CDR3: CASSQDTGAGTQYF

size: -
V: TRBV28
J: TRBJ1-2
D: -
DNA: TGTGCCAGCAGATCCGGGGCTAACTATGGCTACACCTTC
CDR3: CASRSGANYGYTF

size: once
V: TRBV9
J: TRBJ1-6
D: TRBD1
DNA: TGTGCCAGCAGCGGGGGACAGATTAATTCACCCCTCCACTTT
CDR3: CASSGGQINSPLHF

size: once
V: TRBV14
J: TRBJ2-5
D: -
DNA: TGTGCCAGCAGTTCCGGGACCCCACTGTACTTC
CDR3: CASSSGTPLYF

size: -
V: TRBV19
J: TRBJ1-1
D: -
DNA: TGTGCCAGTCGAATCGGCCAGCGTCATAGAGCTTTCTTT
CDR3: CASRIGQRHRAFF

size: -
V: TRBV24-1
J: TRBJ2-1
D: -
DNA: TGTGCCACCAGTGAGACTAGACTAAGCATCGGCAATGAGCAGTTCTTC
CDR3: CATSETRLSIGNEQFF

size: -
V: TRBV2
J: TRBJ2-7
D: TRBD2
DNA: TGTGCCAGCAGAAGACTAGCGGGAGGCGAGCAGTACTTC
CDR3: CASRRLAGGEQYF

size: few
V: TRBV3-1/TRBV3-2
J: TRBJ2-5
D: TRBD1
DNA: TGTGCCAGCAGCCGCGGGACAGGGATACGAGAGACCCAGTACTTC
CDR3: CASSRGTGIRETQYF

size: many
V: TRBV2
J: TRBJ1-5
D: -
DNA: TGTGCCAGCAGTGAAGGGGATGGACAGCCCCAGCATTTT
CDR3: CASSEGDGQPQHF

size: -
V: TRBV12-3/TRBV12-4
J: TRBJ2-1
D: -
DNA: TGTGCCAGCAGTTTTGGGGGAAGACTAGTACCGTTCTTC
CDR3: CASSFGGRLVPFF